Listed here are 19 T cell receptor beta chains from one sample, sequenced in a study of blood T cell repertoires in COVID-19. Clones were sequenced by immunoSEQ multiplex PCR, and TCRdb holds only the in-frame ones, with some missing. The data contain some 250,000 clones, roughly 88% of them singletons. The sequenced sample was peripheral blood. The receptors here all came from a woman aged 25 to 45 with acute or convalescent COVID-19.

The chain carries TRBV18 and TRBJ2-1; TRBD2 aligns across 10 bases. In germline, CDR1 is KGHSH, CDR2 LQKENI. The J segment lost 2 bases and the V segment lost 5 bases, leaving 6 bases of the junction unmatched. CDR3 length: 16 residues. CDR3 nucleotide sequence: TGTGCCAGCTCATTCGCTAGCGGGAGTACCTACAATGAGCAGTTCTTC. Translating it yields CASSFASGSTYNEQFF.

Only one count was recorded for this clone. The rearrangement joins TRBV6-5 to TRBJ2-1, with 11 positions matching TRBD2. The CDR3 totals 16 residues. Germline values: CDR1 MNHEY, CDR2 SVGAGI. The V segment lost 4 bases and the J segment 7 bases; nucleotides outside the gene matches: 9. The CDR3 sequence: CASSWTSGRVGNEQFF. CDR3 bases: TGTGCCAGCAGTTGGACTAGCGGGCGGGTAGGTAATGAGCAGTTCTTC.

Here the CDR3 DNA reads TGTGCCAGCAGCGTACTCCCAAACGCGGGAGGAGGGTACGAGCAGTACTTC. It encodes CASSVLPNAGGGYEQYF. The chain joins TRBV9 to TRBJ2-7; TRBD2 agrees at 8 bases. The CDR3 consists of 17 residues. V lost 1 base and J lost 4; bases outside the gene matches: 13. In germline, CDR1 is SGDLS, CDR2 YYNGEE.

The V call is TRBV30, the J call TRBJ2-1, with D hard to call. The germline V gene encodes CDR1 GTSNPN and CDR2 SVGIG (reference sequence). The CDR3 loop spans 14 amino acids. The V and J ends lost 3 bases and 0 bases respectively, with 9 bases between them. CDR3 region: CAWRSSRSYNEQFF. As DNA, the CDR3 is TGTGCCTGGAGATCGTCTCGCTCCTACAATGAGCAGTTCTTC.

The chain combines TRBV6-1 with TRBJ2-7, with a possible D match to TRBD1 (7 bases). This CDR3 has 16 residues. V lost 2 bases and J 6 bases, leaving 20 bases between the germline ends. Germline V lookup: CDR1 MNHNS, CDR2 SASEGT. The CDR3 loop reads CASSERGPGGMSEQYF. The DNA of the CDR3 is TGTGCCAGCAGTGAAAGGGGCCCAGGGGGGATGAGCGAGCAGTACTTC.

The V and J genes are TRBV7-3 and TRBJ2-1; 7 positions agree with TRBD2. Looked up from germline, CDR1 is SGHTA and CDR2 is FQGTGA. This CDR3 has 15 amino acids. With 5 bases clipped from V and 7 bases from J, the junction kept 11 bases outside the gene matches. In DNA, the CDR3 is TGTGCCAGCAGCCCCAAGCGGGGCGGAGGGAATGAGCAGTTCTTC. Translation: CASSPKRGGGNEQFF.

This clone was recorded only once. The chain recombines TRBV12-3 or TRBV12-4 with TRBJ1-5; 12 positions agree with TRBD1. The CDR3 spans 13 residues. Trimming took 5 bases from V and 8 from J; bases not matched to a gene: 1. In nucleotides, the CDR3 is TGTGCCAGCAGTGGGACAGGGGGCGAGCCCCAGCATTTT. It encodes CASSGTGGEPQHF.

The chain carries TRBV9 and TRBJ2-5; D might be TRBD2 (5 bases). Between the trimmed V and J ends, which lost 4 bases and 4 bases, there was a span of 23 bases. Germline V lookup: CDR1 SGDLS, CDR2 YYNGEE. The CDR3 runs to 17 residues. The CDR3 sequence is CASSITPGRVTGETQYF. DNA for the CDR3: TGTGCCAGCAGCATAACTCCCGGGCGGGTTACGGGAGAGACCCAGTACTTC.

The chain links TRBV10-3 to TRBJ2-7; 13 positions agree with TRBD2. Germline trimming cut 6 bases from V and 5 bases from J; bases unmatched to any gene: 7. The CDR3 length is 15 residues. CDR1 ENHRY and CDR2 SYGVKD come from the germline V gene. The CDR3 is CAISPSGTSGDEQYF. The CDR3 nucleotides are TGTGCCATCAGCCCTTCCGGGACTAGCGGGGACGAGCAGTACTTC.

This sequence joins TRBV4-3 and TRBJ1-4; 7 bases line up with TRBD1. Germline CDR1 and CDR2: LGHNA and YSLEER. CDR3 size: 16 residues. J lost 3 bases, V lost 0 bases, and 4 bases had no gene match. The CDR3 protein is CASSQDPGGSNEKLFF. DNA of the CDR3: TGCGCCAGCAGCCAAGACCCAGGGGGTTCTAATGAAAAACTGTTTTTT.

V gene TRBV11-3 combines with J gene TRBJ2-7; TRBD1 aligns across 9 bases. V shed 4 bases, J shed 4 bases, and the junction held 11 bases outside the gene matches. The germline gives CDR1 SGHNT, CDR2 YENEEA. CDR3 size: 16 residues. The CDR3 DNA reads as TGTGCCAGCAGCTACGAGGGACAGGGCCTAGAGTACGAGCAGTACTTC. Translation gives CASSYEGQGLEYEQYF.

The V and J genes are TRBV5-1 and TRBJ2-7; 12 bases are shared with TRBD2. The CDR3 consists of 15 residues. Trimming cost V 4 bases and J 1 base; bases outside gene matches: 3. Germline-derived CDR1 and CDR2 are SGHRS and YFSETQ. CDR3 sequence (DNA): TGCGCCAGCAGCATCGGACTAGCGGGGTCCTACGAGCAGTACTTC. Its protein product is CASSIGLAGSYEQYF.

This clone was seen just once. The chain is built from TRBV29-1 and TRBJ2-1; 8 bases match TRBD2. CDR3 length: 13 residues. Per the germline V gene, CDR1 is SQVTM and CDR2 is ANQGSEA. V trimming: 7 bases; J trimming: 0 bases; junction bases outside the gene matches: 2. The CDR3 DNA reads TGCAGCGCCGGGACTAGCTCCTACAATGAGCAGTTCTTC. This sequence encodes CSAGTSSYNEQFF.

This chain links TRBV4-3 with TRBJ2-2; D may be TRBD2 (5 bases). V dropped 6 bases and J dropped 5 bases, with 13 bases sitting between them. The CDR3 sequence is 14 residues long. Germline V gene data show CDR1 as LGHNA and CDR2 as YSLEER. DNA of the CDR3: TGCGCCAGCAGTAAATCGGAGGAAACCGGGGAGCTGTTTTTT. This sequence encodes CASSKSEETGELFF.

The chain combines TRBV3-1 (or the pseudogene TRBV3-2) with TRBJ2-3, with TRBD1 identical over 9 bases. Germline V gives CDR1 LGHDT, CDR2 YNNKEL (reference sequence). The ends lost 4 bases at V and 5 bases at J; junction bases unmatched: 7. The CDR3 totals 15 residues. The CDR3 sequence: CASSLGQGQGDTQYF. The CDR3 nucleotides read TGTGCCAGCAGCCTCGGACAGGGACAGGGAGATACGCAGTATTTT.

Only one count was recorded for this clone. The chain has TRBV19 and TRBJ2-1, with 7 bases that match TRBD2. The germline V gene encodes CDR1 LNHDA and CDR2 SQIVND (reference sequence). V lost 3 bases to trimming and J lost 4 bases; unmatched junction nucleotides: 6. The CDR3 has 15 amino acids. CDR3 protein: CASSIPAGAYNEQFF. CDR3 nucleotides: TGTGCCAGTAGTATTCCGGCGGGAGCTTACAATGAGCAGTTCTTC.

In its sample, this clone was seen once. V and J are TRBV18 and TRBJ2-3, with TRBD1 matching 7 bases. The CDR3 loop spans 15 amino acids. Germline values: CDR1 KGHSH, CDR2 LQKENI. J was trimmed by 2 bases and V by 2 bases; bases with no gene match: 4. CDR3 sequence (DNA): TGTGCCAGCTCACCAGGGGGACAGATCACAGATACGCAGTATTTT. It specifies CASSPGGQITDTQYF.

The chain couples TRBV7-8 to TRBJ2-3; 11 nucleotides line up with TRBD2. The germline V gene encodes CDR1 SGHVS and CDR2 FQNEAQ. V shed 3 bases and J 6 bases; nucleotides not matched to a gene: 2. The CDR3 is 14 amino acids. DNA of the CDR3: TGTGCCAGCAGCTTCCTAGCGGGAGGCGATACGCAGTATTTT. Protein: CASSFLAGGDTQYF.

The rearrangement joins TRBV5-1 to TRBJ1-4, with 9 bases identical to TRBD1. The CDR3 length is 16 residues. Losses at the gene ends were 4 bases for V and 8 bases for J; bases not matched to a gene: 12. Germline lookup yields CDR1 SGHRS and CDR2 YFSETQ. For the CDR3, the DNA is TGCGCCAGCAGCACCGGACAGGGGTCTAAGGGGGAAAAACTGTTTTTT. Amino acids: CASSTGQGSKGEKLFF.